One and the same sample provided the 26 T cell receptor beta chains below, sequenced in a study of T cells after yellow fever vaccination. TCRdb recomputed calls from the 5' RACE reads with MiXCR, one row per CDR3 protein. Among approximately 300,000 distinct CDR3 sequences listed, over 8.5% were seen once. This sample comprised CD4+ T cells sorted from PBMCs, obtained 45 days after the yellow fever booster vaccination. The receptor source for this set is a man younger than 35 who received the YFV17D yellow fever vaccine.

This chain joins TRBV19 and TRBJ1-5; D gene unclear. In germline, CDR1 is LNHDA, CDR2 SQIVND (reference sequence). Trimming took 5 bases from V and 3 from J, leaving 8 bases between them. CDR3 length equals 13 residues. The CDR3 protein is CASSLTDNQPQHF. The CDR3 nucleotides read TGTGCCAGTAGTCTTACAGACAATCAGCCCCAGCATTTT. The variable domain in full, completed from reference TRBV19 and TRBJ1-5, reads DGGITQSPKYLFRKEGQNVTLSCEQNLNHDAMYWYRQDPGQGLRLIYYSQIVNDFQKGDIAEGYSVSREKKESFPLTVTSAQKNPTAFYLCASSLTDNQPQHFGDGTRLSIL.

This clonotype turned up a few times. The CDR3 protein is CSARDPNGADTQYF. The CDR3, as DNA: TGCAGTGCTAGAGATCCTAATGGTGCAGATACGCAGTATTTT. The chain is built from TRBV20-1 and TRBJ2-3; D is unresolved. Germline CDR1 reads DFQATT; CDR2 reads SNEGSKA (reference sequence). V was shortened by 0 bases and J by 4 bases, with 11 bases between the two germline ends. The CDR3 runs 14 residues.

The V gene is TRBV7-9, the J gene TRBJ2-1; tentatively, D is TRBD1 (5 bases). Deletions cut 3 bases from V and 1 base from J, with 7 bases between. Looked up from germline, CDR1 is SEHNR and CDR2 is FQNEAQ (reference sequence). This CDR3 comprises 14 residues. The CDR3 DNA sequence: TGTGCCAGCAGCTTGGACAAGTCCTACAATGAGCAGTTCTTC. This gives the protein CASSLDKSYNEQFF.

The CDR3 region is CARGTADRPTGGEETQYF. In nucleotides, the CDR3 is TGCGCCAGGGGGACTGCCGACCGTCCCACCGGGGGGGAAGAGACCCAGTACTTC. V is TRBV5-1 and J is TRBJ2-5; 8 positions match TRBD2. V dropped 8 bases and J dropped 3; count of bases not matched to a gene: 21. Germline lookup yields CDR1 SGHRS and CDR2 YFSETQ. CDR3 length: 18 amino acids.

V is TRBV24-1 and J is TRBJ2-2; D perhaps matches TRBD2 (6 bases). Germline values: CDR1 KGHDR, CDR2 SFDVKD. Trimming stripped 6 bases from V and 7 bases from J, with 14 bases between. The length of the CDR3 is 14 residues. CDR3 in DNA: TGTGCCACCAGTCATTATTCGGGAGTCGGGGAGCTGTTTTTT. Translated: CATSHYSGVGELFF.

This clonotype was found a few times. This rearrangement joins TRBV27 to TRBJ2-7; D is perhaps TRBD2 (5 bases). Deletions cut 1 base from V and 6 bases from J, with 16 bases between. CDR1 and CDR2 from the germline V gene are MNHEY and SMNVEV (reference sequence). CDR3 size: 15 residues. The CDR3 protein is CASSLYGEASAEQYF. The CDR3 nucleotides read TGTGCCAGCAGTTTATACGGGGAAGCTTCGGCCGAGCAGTACTTC.

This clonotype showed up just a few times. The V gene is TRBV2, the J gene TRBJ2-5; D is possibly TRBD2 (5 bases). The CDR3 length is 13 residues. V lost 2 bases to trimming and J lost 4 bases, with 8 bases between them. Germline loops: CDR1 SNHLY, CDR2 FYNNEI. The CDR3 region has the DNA TGTGCCAGCAGTGAACCTCTAGCAGAGACCCAGTACTTC. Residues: CASSEPLAETQYF.

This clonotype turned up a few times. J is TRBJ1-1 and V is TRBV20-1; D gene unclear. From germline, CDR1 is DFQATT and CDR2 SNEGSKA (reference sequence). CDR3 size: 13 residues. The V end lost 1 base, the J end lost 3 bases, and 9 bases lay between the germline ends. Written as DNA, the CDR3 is TGCAGTGCTAGAGTTCTGAAGTACACTGAAGCTTTCTTT. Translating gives CSARVLKYTEAFF.

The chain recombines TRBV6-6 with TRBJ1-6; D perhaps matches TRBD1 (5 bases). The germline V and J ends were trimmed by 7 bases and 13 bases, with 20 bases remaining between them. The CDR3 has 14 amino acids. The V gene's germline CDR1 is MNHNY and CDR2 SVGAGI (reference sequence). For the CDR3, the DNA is TGTGCCAGCACCCCCGCGGTGGGGGTCAGGCCCCTCCACTTT. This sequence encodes CASTPAVGVRPLHF.

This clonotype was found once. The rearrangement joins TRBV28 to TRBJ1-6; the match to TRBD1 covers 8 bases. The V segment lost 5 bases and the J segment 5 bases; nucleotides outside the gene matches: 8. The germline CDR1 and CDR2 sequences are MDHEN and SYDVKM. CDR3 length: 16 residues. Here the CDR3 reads CASSPGRRGHNSPLHF. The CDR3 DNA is TGTGCCAGCAGTCCCGGGCGCAGGGGGCATAATTCACCCCTCCACTTT.

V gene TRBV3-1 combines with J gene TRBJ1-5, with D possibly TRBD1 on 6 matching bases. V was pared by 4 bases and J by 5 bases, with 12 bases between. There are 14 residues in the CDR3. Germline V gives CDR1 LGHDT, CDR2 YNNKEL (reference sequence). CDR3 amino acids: CASSLSAGDQPQHF. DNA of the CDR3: TGTGCCAGCAGCCTTTCCGCAGGGGATCAGCCCCAGCATTTT.

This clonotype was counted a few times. The CDR3 nucleotides are TGCGCCAGCAGCCACACAGCCCCGGAGAAGGGCTACACCTTC. This gives the protein CASSHTAPEKGYTF. The chain employs TRBV5-1 and TRBJ1-2; D is ambiguous. The CDR3 extends over 14 amino acids. The V gene lost 4 bases and the J gene lost 8 bases, with 18 bases spanning the gap. CDR1 and CDR2 from the germline V gene are SGHRS and YFSETQ.

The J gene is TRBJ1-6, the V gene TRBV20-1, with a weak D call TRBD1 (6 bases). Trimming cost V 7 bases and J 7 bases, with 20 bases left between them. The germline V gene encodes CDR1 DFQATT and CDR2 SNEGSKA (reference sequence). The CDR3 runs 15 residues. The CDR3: CSVYPQGPTNSPLHF. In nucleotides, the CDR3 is TGCAGTGTCTACCCACAGGGCCCTACGAATTCACCCCTCCACTTT.

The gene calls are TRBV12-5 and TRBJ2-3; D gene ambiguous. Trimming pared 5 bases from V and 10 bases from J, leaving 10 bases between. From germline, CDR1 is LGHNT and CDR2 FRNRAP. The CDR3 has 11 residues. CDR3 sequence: CASGPEGAQYF. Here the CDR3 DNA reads TGTGCTAGTGGTCCCGAAGGAGCGCAGTATTTT.

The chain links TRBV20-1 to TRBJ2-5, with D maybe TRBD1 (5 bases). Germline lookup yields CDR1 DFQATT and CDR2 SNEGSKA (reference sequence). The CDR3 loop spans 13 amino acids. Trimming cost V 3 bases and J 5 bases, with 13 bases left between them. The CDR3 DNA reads TGCAGTGCTAGGATCGACAGCCCTGAGACCCAGTACTTC. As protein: CSARIDSPETQYF.

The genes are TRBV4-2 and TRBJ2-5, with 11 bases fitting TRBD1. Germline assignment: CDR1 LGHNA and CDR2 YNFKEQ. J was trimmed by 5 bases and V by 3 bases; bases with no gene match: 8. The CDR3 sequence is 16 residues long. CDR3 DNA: TGTGCCAGCAGCCATGCGCGGACAGGGGGCGAGGAGACCCAGTACTTC. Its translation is CASSHARTGGEETQYF.

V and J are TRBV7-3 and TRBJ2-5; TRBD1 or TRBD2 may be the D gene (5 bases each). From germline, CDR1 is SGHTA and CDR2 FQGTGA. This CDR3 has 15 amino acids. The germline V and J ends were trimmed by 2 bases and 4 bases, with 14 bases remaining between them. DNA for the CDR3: TGTGCCAGCAGCTTAGTCGGGACGGCTCCAGAGACCCAGTACTTC. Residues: CASSLVGTAPETQYF.

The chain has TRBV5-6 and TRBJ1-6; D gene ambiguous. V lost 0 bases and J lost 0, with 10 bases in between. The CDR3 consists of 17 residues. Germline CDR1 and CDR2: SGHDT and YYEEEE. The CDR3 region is CASSLAGVSSYNSPLHF. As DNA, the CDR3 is TGTGCCAGCAGCTTGGCCGGCGTCAGCTCCTATAATTCACCCCTCCACTTT.

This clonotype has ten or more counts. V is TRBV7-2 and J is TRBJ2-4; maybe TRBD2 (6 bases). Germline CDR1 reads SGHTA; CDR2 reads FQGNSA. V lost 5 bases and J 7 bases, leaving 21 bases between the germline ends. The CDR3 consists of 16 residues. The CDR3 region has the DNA TGTGCCAGCAGCCCTACGCGGGGATCCGCGGGGAACATTCAGTACTTC. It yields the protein CASSPTRGSAGNIQYF.

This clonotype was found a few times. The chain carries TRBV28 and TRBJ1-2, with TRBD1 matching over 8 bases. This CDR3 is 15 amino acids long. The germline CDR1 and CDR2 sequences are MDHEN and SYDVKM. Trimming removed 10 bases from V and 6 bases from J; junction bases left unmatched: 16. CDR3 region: CAIDPGTGEVNGYTF. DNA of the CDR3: TGTGCCATCGACCCCGGGACAGGCGAGGTGAATGGCTACACCTTC.

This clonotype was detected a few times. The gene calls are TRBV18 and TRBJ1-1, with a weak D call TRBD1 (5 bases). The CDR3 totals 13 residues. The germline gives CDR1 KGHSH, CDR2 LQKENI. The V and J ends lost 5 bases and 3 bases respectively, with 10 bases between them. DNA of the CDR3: TGTGCCAGCTCAACCAGGGCGGACACTGAAGCTTTCTTT. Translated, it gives CASSTRADTEAFF.

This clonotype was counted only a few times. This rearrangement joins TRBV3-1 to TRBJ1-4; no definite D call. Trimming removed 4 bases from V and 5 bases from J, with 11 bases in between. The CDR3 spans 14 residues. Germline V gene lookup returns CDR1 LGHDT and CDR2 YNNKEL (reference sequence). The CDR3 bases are TGTGCCAGCAGCCCCGGGCACCCGAATGAAAAACTGTTTTTT. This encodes CASSPGHPNEKLFF.

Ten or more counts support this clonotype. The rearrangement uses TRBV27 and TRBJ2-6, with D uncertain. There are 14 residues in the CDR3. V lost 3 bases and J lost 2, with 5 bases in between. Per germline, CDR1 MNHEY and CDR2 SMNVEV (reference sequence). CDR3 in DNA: TGTGCCAGCAGTTTGGTCCCTGGGGCCAACGTCCTGACTTTC. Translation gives CASSLVPGANVLTF. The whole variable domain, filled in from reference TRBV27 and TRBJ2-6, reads EAQVTQNPRYLITVTGKKLTVTCSQNMNHEYMSWYRQDPGLGLRQIYYSMNVEVTDKGDVPEGYKVSRKEKRNFPLILESPSPNQTSLYFCASSLVPGANVLTFGAGSRLTVL.

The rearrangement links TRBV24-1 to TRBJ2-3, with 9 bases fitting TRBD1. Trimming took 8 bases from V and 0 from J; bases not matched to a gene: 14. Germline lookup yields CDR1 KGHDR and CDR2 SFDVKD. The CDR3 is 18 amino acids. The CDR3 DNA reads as TGTGCCACCAATGGGGGACAGGGAACCAAACATAGCACAGATACGCAGTATTTT. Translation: CATNGGQGTKHSTDTQYF.

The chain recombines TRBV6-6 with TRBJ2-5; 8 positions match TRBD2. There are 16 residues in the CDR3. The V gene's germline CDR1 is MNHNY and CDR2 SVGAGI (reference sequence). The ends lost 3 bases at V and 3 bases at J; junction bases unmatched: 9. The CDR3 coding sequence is TGTGCCAGCAGTTATCCGCCGACTAGCGCGGAAGAGACCCAGTACTTC. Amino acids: CASSYPPTSAEETQYF.

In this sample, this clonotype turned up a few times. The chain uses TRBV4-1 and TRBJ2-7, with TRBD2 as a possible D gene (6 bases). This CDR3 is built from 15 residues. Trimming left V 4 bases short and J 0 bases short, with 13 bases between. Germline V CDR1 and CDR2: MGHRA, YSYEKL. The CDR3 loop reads CASSRGTPSSYEQYF. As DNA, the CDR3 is TGCGCCAGCAGCCGCGGGACGCCCAGCTCCTACGAGCAGTACTTC.